In its sample, the clone carrying this T cell receptor (beta chain) was seen once. What it binds is unknown. The source of the sample is a study of T cell responses to AZD1222 COVID-19 vaccine. Overall study: Doses given second, at about 4 or about 12 weeks, were pooled. Findings and limits, study-wide: Close to half of spike-specific TCRs reportedly recognize unmutated variant regions.

Libraries were prepared by immunoSEQ multiplex PCR; TCRdb keeps only in-frame clonotypes and omits some of them. The sample has 120,000 to 150,000 clones; 85% to 95% are singletons. Trimming removed 3 bases at V and 6 bases at J, with 17 bases between. The CDR3 is made up of 15 amino acids. CDR1 and CDR2 (germline): LNHDA, SQIVND (reference sequence). The source was peripheral blood, collected on day 0 of AZD1222 vaccination. The rearrangement links TRBV19 to TRBJ1-2; D uncertain. This receptor was obtained from an adult in good health. This CDR3 is CASSISRQNRNGYTF. The CDR3 DNA reads as TGTGCCAGTAGTATCTCGCGTCAAAACAGAAATGGCTACACCTTC.